Listed here are 14 T cell receptor beta chains from one sample, sequenced in a study of blood T cell repertoires in COVID-19. Assay: immunoSEQ multiplex PCR; the TCRdb copy retains only in-frame clones and omits some. The sample has around 250,000 clones, approximately 89% seen once. The sequencing input was PBMCs or T cells enriched from blood (not recorded which). The receptors derive from a woman aged 40 to 55 with acute COVID-19.

The CDR3: CASSLGRGAYGYTF. DNA for the CDR3: TGTGCCAGCAGTTTGGGCAGGGGGGCCTATGGCTACACCTTC. The chain combines TRBV28 with TRBJ1-2; 7 bases are a match to TRBD1. This CDR3 has 14 amino acids. J was trimmed by 4 bases and V by 3 bases; bases with no gene match: 5. Germline lookup yields CDR1 MDHEN and CDR2 SYDVKM.

On this clone: The sample contains more than one DNA sequence encoding this CDR3. For the CDR3, the DNA is TGTGCCAGCAGCTCCCTCCCCGGAAACACCATATATTTT. This codes for CASSSLPGNTIYF. The V gene is TRBV11-3, the J gene TRBJ1-3, with no clear D. Germline CDR1 and CDR2: SGHNT and YENEEA. CDR3 length: 13 residues. V was trimmed by 4 bases and J by 4 bases, leaving 8 bases between them.

This clone is a singleton in its sample. This chain uses TRBV19 with TRBJ2-7; TRBD2 agrees at 10 bases. The CDR3 is 16 residues long. Germline lookup yields CDR1 LNHDA and CDR2 SQIVND (reference sequence). V was pared by 9 bases and J by 0 bases, with 11 bases of the junction left unmatched. The CDR3 reads CASRMRTSGNSYEQYF. CDR3 bases: TGTGCCAGCCGGATGAGGACTAGCGGAAACTCCTACGAGCAGTACTTC.

The chain employs TRBV4-3 and TRBJ2-1, with 8 bases matching TRBD2. Germline loops: CDR1 LGHNA, CDR2 YSLEER. The CDR3 is 15 residues long. The junction had 12 bases not matched to a gene; V was cut back by 0 bases and J by 14 bases. The CDR3 nucleotides read TGCGCCAGCAGCCAAGATTCGGTCCGCGAGCGGGAGAAGTTCTTC. It yields the protein CASSQDSVREREKFF.

This chain joins TRBV19 and TRBJ1-1, with 9 bases lining up with TRBD1. Germline V CDR1 and CDR2: LNHDA, SQIVND (reference sequence). The CDR3 contains 15 residues. V shed 4 bases and J 5 bases; nucleotides not matched to a gene: 8. CDR3 sequence: CASSTTGGTGTEAFF. In DNA, the CDR3 is TGTGCCAGTAGTACAACAGGGGGCACGGGGACTGAAGCTTTCTTT.

The chain uses TRBV2 and TRBJ1-6; tentative D call: TRBD1 (6 bases). The CDR3 is made up of 19 amino acids. The V end lost 7 bases, the J end lost 5 bases, and 27 bases lay between the germline ends. Germline CDR1 SNHLY, CDR2 FYNNEI. CDR3 bases: TGTGCCAGCATCGACCGTGGCGCGGCAGGGGCGATCGATAATTCACCCCTCCACTTT. This sequence encodes CASIDRGAAGAIDNSPLHF.

The chain has TRBV20-1 and TRBJ1-1; D may be TRBD1 (5 bases). From germline, CDR1 is DFQATT and CDR2 SNEGSKA (reference sequence). This CDR3 is 11 amino acids long. V was shortened by 6 bases and J by 8 bases, with 13 bases between the two germline ends. CDR3 protein: CSAQARLEAFF. The CDR3 DNA reads as TGCAGTGCACAGGCCCGCCTGGAAGCTTTCTTT.

In its sample, this clone was seen once. V and J are TRBV30 and TRBJ2-5; the D is unclear. The V gene lost 0 bases and the J gene lost 5 bases, with 10 bases spanning the gap. The germline V gene has CDR1 GTSNPN and CDR2 SVGIG (reference sequence). The CDR3 totals 13 residues. The CDR3 nucleotides are TGTGCCTGGAGTGTCGGGTATGAGGAGACCCAGTACTTC. Translated: CAWSVGYEETQYF. Looking up the rest from reference TRBV30 and TRBJ2-5 gives the full variable domain: SQTIHQWPATLVQPVGSPLSLECTVEGTSNPNLYWYRQAAGRGLQLLFYSVGIGQISSEVPQNLSASRPQDRQFILSSKKLLLSDSGFYLCAWSVGYEETQYFGPGTRLLVL.

CDR3 bases: TGTGCCAGCAGTTACTCCTTTCTAGCGGGAGTTGATGAGCAGTTCTTC. It codes for CASSYSFLAGVDEQFF. The chain employs TRBV6-5 and TRBJ2-1; 10 positions match TRBD2. After removal of 0 bases from V and 8 bases from J, the junction contained 7 bases not matched to a gene. The length of the CDR3 is 16 residues. The germline gives CDR1 MNHEY, CDR2 SVGAGI.

The chain uses TRBV21-1 and TRBJ2-1; the table's D call, TRBD1, was not checked against the DNA. TRBV21-1 is a pseudogene locus. The CDR3 has 11 amino acids. The CDR3 reads CASSKQNEQFF. The CDR3 DNA follows: TGTGCCAGCAGCAAGCAGAATGAGCAGTTCTTC.

The count of this clone is one. This sequence joins TRBV7-9 and TRBJ2-7, with 9 bases fitting TRBD1. CDR1 SEHNR and CDR2 FQNEAQ come from the germline V gene (reference sequence). J lost 6 bases, V lost 5 bases, and 2 bases had no gene match. The CDR3 totals 12 residues. The CDR3: CASSRQGGEQYV. CDR3 in DNA: TGTGCCAGCAGCCGACAGGGGGGCGAGCAGTACGTC.

The chain carries TRBV6-5 and TRBJ2-2, with 7 bases matching TRBD1. Germline loops: CDR1 MNHEY, CDR2 SVGAGI. J was trimmed by 7 bases and V by 4 bases; bases with no gene match: 6. CDR3 length: 14 residues. DNA of the CDR3: TGTGCCAGCAGTTCACAGGGGTGGTTCGGGGAGCTGTTTTTT. This gives the protein CASSSQGWFGELFF.

The chain recombines TRBV5-8 with TRBJ2-3; 11 bases map to TRBD2. The CDR3 loop spans 16 amino acids. The ends lost 4 bases at V and 10 bases at J; junction bases unmatched: 14. CDR1 is SGHTS, CDR2 YDEGEE, per germline. Here the CDR3 DNA reads TGTGCCAGCAGCGTTACTAGCGGGGGATCCTGGGATCCGCAGTATTTT. It is translated as CASSVTSGGSWDPQYF. Full variable domain (outside the CDR3, taken from reference TRBV5-8 and TRBJ2-3): EAGVTQSPTHLIKTRGQQATLRCSPISGHTSVYWYQQALGLGLQFLLWYDEGEERNRGNFPPRFSGRQFPNYSSELNVNALELEDSALYLCASSVTSGGSWDPQYFGPGTRLTVL.

V is TRBV5-1 and J is TRBJ2-5; TRBD1 is a possible D gene (6 bases). This CDR3 is built from 13 residues. With 5 bases removed from V and 5 bases from J, the gap between germline ends came to 13 bases. Germline assignment: CDR1 SGHRS and CDR2 YFSETQ. The CDR3, as DNA: TGCGCCAGCAGTCAGGGGTTGGAGGAGACCCAGTACTTC. Translating gives CASSQGLEETQYF.